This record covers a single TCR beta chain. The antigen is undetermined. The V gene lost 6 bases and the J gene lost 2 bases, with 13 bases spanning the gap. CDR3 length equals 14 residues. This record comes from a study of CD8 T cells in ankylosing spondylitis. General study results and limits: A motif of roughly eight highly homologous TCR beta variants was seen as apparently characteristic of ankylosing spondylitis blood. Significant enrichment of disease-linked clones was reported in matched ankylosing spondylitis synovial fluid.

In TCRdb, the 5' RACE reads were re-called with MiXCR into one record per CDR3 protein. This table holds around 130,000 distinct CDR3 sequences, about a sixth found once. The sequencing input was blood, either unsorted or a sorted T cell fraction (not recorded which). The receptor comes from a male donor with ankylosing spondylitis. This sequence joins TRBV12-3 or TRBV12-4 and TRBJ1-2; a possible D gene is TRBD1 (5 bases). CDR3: CASRDRTKNYGYTF. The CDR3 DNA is TGTGCCAGCAGAGACAGAACCAAGAACTATGGCTACACCTTC.